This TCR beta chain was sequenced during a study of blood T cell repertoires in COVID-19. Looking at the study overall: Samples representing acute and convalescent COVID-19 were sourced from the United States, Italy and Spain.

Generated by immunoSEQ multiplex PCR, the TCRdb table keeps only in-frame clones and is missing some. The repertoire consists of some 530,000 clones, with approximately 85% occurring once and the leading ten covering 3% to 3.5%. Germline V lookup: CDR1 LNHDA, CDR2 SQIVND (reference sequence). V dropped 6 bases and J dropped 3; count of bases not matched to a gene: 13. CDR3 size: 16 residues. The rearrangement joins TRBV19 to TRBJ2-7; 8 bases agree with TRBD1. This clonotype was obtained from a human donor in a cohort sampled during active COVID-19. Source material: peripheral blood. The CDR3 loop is CASRKLSGTGFYEQYF. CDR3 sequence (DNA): TGTGCCAGTAGGAAACTCTCCGGGACAGGTTTCTACGAGCAGTACTTC.